The sequence of this TCR beta chain was determined in a study of T cells in localized non-small cell lung cancer. Broader study findings: Increased T cell density in blood showed an association with longer overall survival. Of the tissues analyzed, uninvolved adjacent lung showed maximal T cell clonality, greater than tumor. Median detection of top 100 tumor clones in adjacent lung was under 75 clones.

Sequencing was performed with immunoSEQ multiplex PCR; in TCRdb, only in-frame clones are kept and a portion is missing. In the table there are just over 70,000 clones, 70% to 90% of which are singletons. V shed 0 bases and J shed 0 bases, with 6 bases lying between them. This CDR3 region has 14 residues. Germline CDR1 SGHRS, CDR2 YFSETQ. As concerns this clone: Its antigen is as yet unknown.

This chain joins TRBV5-1 and TRBJ2-5; D uncertain. This sequence originates from a male donor at least 60 years old with stage III squamous cell lung carcinoma. Specimen: peripheral blood, collected before any cancer treatment. DNA for the CDR3: TGCGCCAGCAGCTTGGGATGGGACCAAGAGACCCAGTACTTC. It is translated as CASSLGWDQETQYF.